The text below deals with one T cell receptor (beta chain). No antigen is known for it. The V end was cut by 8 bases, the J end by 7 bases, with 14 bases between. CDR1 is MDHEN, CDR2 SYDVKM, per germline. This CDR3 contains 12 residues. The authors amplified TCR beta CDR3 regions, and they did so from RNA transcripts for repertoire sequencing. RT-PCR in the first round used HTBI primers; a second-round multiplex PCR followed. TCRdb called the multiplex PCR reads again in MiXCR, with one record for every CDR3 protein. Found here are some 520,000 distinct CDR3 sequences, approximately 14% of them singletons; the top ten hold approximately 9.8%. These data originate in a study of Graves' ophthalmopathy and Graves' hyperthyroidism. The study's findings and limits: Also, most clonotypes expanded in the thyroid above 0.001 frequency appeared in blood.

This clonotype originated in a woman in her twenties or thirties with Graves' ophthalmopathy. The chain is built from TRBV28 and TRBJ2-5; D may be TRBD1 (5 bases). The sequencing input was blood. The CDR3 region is CASGYSRGTQYF. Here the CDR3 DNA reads TGTGCCAGCGGATATTCTAGGGGGACCCAGTACTTC.